Included here is one TCR beta chain sequence, with context. The antigen remains unidentified. This specimen belongs to a study of vaccination and CD4 T cells after COVID-19. Treatment here: approximately nine-day PBMC culture with coronavirus spike peptide pools or control peptides (ViraFEST assay). Sequencing of the DNA from cultured CD4+ T cells was carried out with the Oncomine TCR Beta short-read assay. In TCRdb, the PCR reads were re-called with MiXCR into one record per CDR3 protein. There are about 18,000 distinct CDR3 sequences in the sample; roughly two fifths occur only once, and around 7.3% lies in the top ten. This CDR3 spans 15 amino acids. The trim removed 2 bases at V and 5 bases at J, leaving 7 bases unmatched. Looked up from germline, CDR1 is GTSNPN and CDR2 is SVGIG (reference sequence).

Sequenced material: CD4+ T cells from blood, cultured in vitro, taken after SARS-CoV-2 vaccination. The receptor was derived from a human donor who had recovered from COVID-19. The chain couples TRBV30 to TRBJ1-5; 9 positions match TRBD1. The CDR3 reads CAWSTGTGQDQPQHF. CDR3 nucleotides: TGTGCCTGGAGTACCGGGACAGGGCAAGATCAGCCCCAGCATTTT.